This T cell receptor beta chain was sequenced for a study of human T cells and chemical hapten exposure. Study at large: Recorded diagnoses among the mostly female patients were alopecia areata, totalis or universalis.

Stated time point: patch test 3, about 24 weeks after DPC sensitization. Treatment reported: therapeutic diphenylcyclopropenone sensitization with weekly scalp DPC. Findings and caveats of the study: With regard to DPC sensitization, TCRs above 1 in 1000 frequency did not change.

This clonotype was recorded at least ten times. Its antigen is currently unknown. This CDR3 region has 15 residues. Losses at the gene ends were 3 bases for V and 4 bases for J; bases not matched to a gene: 6. MiXCR, run by TCRdb on the RACE reads, gives a single entry per CDR3 protein. The table records 62,000 or so distinct CDR3 sequences, 9.5% to 12% of them present only once. The clonotype originates from a woman in her twenties or thirties with alopecia areata. Some clones in this sample may be carry-over from other donors' samples. Source: whole blood, taken in connection with sensitization to the hapten diphenylcyclopropenone (DPC). The chain uses TRBV12-3 or TRBV12-4 and TRBJ2-7; 10 bases align to TRBD2. The CDR3 nucleotides read TGTGCCAGCAGTTTTAGTCCTAGCGGGGGATACGAGCAGTACTTC. Encoded protein: CASSFSPSGGYEQYF.